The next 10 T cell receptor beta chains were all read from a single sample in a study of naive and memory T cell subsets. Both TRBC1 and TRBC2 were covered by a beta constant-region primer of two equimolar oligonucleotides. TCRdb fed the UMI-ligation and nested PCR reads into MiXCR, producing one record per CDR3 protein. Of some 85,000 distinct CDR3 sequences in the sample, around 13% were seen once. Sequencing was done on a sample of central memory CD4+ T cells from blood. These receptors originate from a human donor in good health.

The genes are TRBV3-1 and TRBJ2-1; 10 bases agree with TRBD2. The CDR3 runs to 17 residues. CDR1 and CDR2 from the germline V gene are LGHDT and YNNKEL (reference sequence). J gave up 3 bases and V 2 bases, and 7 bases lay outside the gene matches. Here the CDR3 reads CASSQPLAGASYNEQFF. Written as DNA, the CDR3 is TGTGCCAGCAGCCAACCCCTAGCGGGAGCGAGCTACAATGAGCAGTTCTTC.

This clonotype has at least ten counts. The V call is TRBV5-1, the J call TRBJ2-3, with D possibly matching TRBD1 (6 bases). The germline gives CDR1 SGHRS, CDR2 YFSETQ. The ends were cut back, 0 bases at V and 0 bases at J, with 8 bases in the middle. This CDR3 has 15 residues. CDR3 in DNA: TGCGCCAGCAGCTTGGGGGACATGAGCACAGATACGCAGTATTTT. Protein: CASSLGDMSTDTQYF. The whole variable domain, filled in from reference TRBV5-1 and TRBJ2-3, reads KAGVTQTPRYLIKTRGQQVTLSCSPISGHRSVSWYQQTPGQGLQFLFEYFSETQRNKGNFPGRFSGRQFSNSRSEMNVSTLELGDSALYLCASSLGDMSTDTQYFGPGTRLTVL.

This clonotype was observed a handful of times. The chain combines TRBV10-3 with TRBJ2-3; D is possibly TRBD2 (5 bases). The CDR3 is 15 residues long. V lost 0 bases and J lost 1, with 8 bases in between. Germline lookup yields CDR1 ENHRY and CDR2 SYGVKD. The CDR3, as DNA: TGTGCCATCAGTGAGTCGACTACAGGCACAGATACGCAGTATTTT. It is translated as CAISESTTGTDTQYF.

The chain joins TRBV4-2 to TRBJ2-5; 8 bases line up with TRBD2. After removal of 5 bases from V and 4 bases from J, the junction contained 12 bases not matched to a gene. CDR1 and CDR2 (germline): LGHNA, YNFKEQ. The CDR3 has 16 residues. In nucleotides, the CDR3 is TGTGCCAGCAGCTCGAAGCGGGAGAACGAGGGAGAGACCCAGTACTTC. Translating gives CASSSKRENEGETQYF.

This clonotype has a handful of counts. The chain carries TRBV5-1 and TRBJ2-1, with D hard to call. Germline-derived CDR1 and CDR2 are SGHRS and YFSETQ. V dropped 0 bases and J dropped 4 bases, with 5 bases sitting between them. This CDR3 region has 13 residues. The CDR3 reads CASSLVRYNEQFF. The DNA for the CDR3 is TGCGCCAGCAGCTTGGTTAGGTACAATGAGCAGTTCTTC.

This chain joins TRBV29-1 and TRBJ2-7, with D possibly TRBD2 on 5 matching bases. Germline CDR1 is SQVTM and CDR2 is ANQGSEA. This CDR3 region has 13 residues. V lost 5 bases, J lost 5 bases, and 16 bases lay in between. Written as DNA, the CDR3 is TGCAGCGTTTCCTTTCTAGCTTCCCACGAGCAGTACTTC. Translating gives CSVSFLASHEQYF.

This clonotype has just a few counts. For the CDR3, the DNA is TGCAGTGCTAGCCCCCTGGACCAGCGTCAAGAGACCCAGTACTTC. Translation: CSASPLDQRQETQYF. The chain links TRBV20-1 to TRBJ2-5, with D unresolved. The CDR3 sequence is 15 residues long. The germline V gene has CDR1 DFQATT and CDR2 SNEGSKA (reference sequence). Trimming took off 3 bases at V and 2 bases at J, with 16 bases between the two ends.

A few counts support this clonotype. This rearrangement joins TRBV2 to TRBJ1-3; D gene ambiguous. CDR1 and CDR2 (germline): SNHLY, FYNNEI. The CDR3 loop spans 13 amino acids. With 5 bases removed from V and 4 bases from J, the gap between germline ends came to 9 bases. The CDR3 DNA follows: TGTGCCAGCAGTACAGCAAAAGGAAACACCATATATTTT. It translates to CASSTAKGNTIYF.

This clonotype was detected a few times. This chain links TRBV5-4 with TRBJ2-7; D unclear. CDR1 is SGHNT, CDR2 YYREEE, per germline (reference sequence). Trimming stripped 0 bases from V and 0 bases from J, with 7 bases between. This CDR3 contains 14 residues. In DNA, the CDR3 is TGTGCCAGCAGCTTGGAAGTCAGCTCCTACGAGCAGTACTTC. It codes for CASSLEVSSYEQYF.

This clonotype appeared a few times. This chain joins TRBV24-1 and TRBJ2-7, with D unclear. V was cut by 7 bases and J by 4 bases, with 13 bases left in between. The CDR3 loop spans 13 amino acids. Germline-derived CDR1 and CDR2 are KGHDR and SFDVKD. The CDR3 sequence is CATSSPSSYEQYF. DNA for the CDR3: TGTGCCACCAGCTCACCTTCCTCGTACGAGCAGTACTTC.